The source of this T cell receptor (beta chain) is a study of T cell responses to AZD1222 COVID-19 vaccine. Study results and caveats: No repertoire was sampled before or during the peak T cell response, only after it. White British ancestry dominated among donors, who included more females, and clonal diversity was possibly underestimated.

For this clone: Its antigen is not identified.

Germline loops: CDR1 SEHNR, CDR2 FQNEAQ (reference sequence). This CDR3 is built from 11 residues. Trimming removed 3 bases at V and 8 bases at J, with 7 bases between. The repertoire was sequenced with immunoSEQ multiplex PCR; TCRdb's copy has only in-frame clones and lacks some. The data contain some 150,000 clones, 75% to 85% of them singletons. The receptor was derived from an adult who received the MenACWY meningococcal vaccine as a control. This chain connects TRBV7-9 to TRBJ1-2; no clear D gene. Sample: peripheral blood, taken 28 days after the second dose of the MenACWY control vaccine. The DNA for the CDR3 is TGTGCCAGCAGCTTTAACATGGGCTACACCTTC. Translated: CASSFNMGYTF.